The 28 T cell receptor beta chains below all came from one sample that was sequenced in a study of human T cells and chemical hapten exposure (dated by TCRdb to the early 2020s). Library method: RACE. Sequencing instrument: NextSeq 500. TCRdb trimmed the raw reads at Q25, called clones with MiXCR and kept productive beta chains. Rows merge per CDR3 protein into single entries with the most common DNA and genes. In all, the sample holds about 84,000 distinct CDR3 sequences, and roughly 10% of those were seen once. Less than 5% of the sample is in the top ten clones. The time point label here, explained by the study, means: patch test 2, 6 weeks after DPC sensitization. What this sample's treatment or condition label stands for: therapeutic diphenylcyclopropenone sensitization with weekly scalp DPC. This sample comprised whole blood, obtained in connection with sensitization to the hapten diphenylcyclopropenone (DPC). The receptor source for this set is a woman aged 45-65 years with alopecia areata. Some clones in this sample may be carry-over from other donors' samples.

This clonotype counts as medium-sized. The CDR3 coding sequence is TGTGCCAGCAGTTACGGTGCTCGGGGGAAAGATACGCAGTATTTT. Translation: CASSYGARGKDTQYF. The rearrangement uses TRBV6-5 and TRBJ2-3, with a possible D match to TRBD2 (6 bases). This CDR3 has 15 amino acids. Germline CDR1 and CDR2: MNHEY and SVGAGI. The germline V and J ends were trimmed by 2 bases and 5 bases, with 14 bases remaining between them.

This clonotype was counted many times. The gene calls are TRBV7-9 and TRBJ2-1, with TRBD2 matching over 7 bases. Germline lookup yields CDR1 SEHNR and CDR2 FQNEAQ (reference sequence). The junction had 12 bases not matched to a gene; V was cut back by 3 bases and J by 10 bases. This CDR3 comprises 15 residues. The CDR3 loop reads CASSFDRAGRREQFF. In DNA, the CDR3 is TGTGCCAGCAGCTTTGATCGAGCGGGGCGCAGGGAGCAGTTCTTC.

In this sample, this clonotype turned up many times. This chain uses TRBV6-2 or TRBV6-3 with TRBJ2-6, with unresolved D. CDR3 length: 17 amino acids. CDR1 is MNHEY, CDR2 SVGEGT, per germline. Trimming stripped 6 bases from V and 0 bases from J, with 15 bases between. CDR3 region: CASSIEGILSGANVLTF. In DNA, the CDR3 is TGTGCCAGCAGCATCGAAGGGATTCTCTCTGGGGCCAACGTCCTGACTTTC.

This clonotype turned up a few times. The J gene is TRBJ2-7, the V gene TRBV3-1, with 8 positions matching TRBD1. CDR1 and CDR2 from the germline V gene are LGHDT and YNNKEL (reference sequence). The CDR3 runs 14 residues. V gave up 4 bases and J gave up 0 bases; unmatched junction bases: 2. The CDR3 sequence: CASSRQGSSYEQYF. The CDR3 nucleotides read TGTGCCAGCAGCCGACAGGGGTCCTCCTACGAGCAGTACTTC.

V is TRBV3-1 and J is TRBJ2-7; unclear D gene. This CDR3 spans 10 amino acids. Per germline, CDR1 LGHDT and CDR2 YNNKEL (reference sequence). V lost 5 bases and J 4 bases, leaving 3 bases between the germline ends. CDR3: CASSEYEQYF. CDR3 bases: TGTGCCAGCAGCGAATACGAGCAGTACTTC.

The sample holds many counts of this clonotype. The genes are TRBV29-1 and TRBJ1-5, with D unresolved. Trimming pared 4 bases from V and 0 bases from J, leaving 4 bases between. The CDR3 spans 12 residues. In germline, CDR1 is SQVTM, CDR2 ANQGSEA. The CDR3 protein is CSVGSSNQPQHF. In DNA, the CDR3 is TGCAGCGTTGGTTCTAGCAATCAGCCCCAGCATTTT.

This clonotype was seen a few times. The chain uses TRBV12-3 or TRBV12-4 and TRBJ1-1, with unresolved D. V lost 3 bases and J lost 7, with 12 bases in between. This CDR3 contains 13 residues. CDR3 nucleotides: TGTGCCAGCAGTTTTATAAGGGAACTTGAAGCTTTCTTT. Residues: CASSFIRELEAFF.

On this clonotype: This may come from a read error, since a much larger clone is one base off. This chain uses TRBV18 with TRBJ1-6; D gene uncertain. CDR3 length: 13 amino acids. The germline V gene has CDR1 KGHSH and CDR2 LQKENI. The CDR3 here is CASPPEYNSPLHF. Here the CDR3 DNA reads TGTGCCAGCCCACCAGAATATAATTCACCCCTCCACTTT.

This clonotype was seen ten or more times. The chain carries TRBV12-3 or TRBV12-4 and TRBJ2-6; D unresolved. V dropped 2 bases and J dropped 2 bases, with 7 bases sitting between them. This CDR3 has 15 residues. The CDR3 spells CASSLRQAGANVLTF. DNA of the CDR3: TGTGCCAGCAGTTTACGGCAGGCTGGGGCCAACGTCCTGACTTTC.

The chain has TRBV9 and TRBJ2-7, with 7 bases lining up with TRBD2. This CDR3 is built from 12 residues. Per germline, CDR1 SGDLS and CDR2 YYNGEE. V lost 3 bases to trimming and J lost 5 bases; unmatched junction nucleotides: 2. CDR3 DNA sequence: TGTGCCAGCAGCGCGGGAGGCCACGAGCAGTACTTC. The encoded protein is CASSAGGHEQYF.

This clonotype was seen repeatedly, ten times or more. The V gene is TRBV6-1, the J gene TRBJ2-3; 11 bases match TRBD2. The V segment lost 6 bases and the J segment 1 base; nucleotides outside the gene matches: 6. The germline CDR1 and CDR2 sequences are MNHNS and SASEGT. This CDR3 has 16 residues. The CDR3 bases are TGTGCCAGCAGAGGGGGTAGCGGGAGGGGCACAGATACGCAGTATTTT. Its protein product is CASRGGSGRGTDTQYF.

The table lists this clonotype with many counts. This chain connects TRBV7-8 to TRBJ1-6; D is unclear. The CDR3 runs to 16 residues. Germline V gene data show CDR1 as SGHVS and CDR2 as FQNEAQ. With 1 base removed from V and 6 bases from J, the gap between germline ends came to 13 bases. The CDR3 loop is CASSLDAGAVNSPLHF. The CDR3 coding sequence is TGTGCCAGCAGCTTAGATGCAGGTGCCGTTAATTCACCCCTCCACTTT.

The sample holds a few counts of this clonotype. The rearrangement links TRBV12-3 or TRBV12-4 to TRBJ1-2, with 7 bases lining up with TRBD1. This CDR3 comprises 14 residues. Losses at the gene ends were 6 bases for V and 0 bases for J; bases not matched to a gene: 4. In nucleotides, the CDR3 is TGTGCCAGCAGACAGGGGAAAACTAACTATGGCTACACCTTC. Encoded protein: CASRQGKTNYGYTF.

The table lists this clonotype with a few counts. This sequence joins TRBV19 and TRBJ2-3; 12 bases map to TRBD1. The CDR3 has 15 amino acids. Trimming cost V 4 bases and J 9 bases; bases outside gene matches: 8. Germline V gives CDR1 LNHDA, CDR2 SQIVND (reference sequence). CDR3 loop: CASSSGTGGAKTQYF. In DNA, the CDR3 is TGTGCCAGTAGTAGCGGGACAGGGGGCGCGAAGACGCAGTATTTT.

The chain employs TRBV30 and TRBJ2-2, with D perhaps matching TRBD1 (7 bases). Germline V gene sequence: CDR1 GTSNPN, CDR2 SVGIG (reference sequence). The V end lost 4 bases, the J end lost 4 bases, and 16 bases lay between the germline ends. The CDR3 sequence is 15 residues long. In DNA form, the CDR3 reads TGTGCCTGGAAGGGACAGCTGGGGGGCACCGGGGAGCTGTTTTTT. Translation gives CAWKGQLGGTGELFF.

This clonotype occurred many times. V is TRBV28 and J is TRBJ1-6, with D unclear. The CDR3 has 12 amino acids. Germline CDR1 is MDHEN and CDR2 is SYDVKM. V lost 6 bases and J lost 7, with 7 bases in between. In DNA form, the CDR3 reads TGTGCCAGCAGACCACAGAATTCACCCCTCCACTTT. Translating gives CASRPQNSPLHF.

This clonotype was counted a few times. CDR3 coding DNA: TGTGCCAGCAGCCAACTATTACGCTCCTACAATGAGCAGTTCTTC. The encoded protein is CASSQLLRSYNEQFF. V usage is TRBV3-1 and J usage is TRBJ2-1, with unresolved D. The V end lost 2 bases, the J end lost 0 bases, and 8 bases lay between the germline ends. The CDR3 has 15 residues. CDR1 and CDR2 (germline): LGHDT, YNNKEL (reference sequence).

In nucleotides, the CDR3 is TGTGCCAGCAGTTACTTAGGAACTTCAGGAAGCGAGCAGTACTTC. Amino acid sequence: CASSYLGTSGSEQYF. The J gene is TRBJ2-7, the V gene TRBV6-2 or TRBV6-3; D call uncertain. The CDR3 loop spans 15 amino acids. The V end was cut by 1 base, the J end by 6 bases, with 16 bases between. The germline V gene encodes CDR1 MNHEY and CDR2 SVGEGT.

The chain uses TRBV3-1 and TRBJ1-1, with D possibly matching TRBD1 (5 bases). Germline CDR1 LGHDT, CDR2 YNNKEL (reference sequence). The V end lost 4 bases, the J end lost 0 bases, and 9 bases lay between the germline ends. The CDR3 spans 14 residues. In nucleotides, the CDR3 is TGTGCCAGCAGCCCGGGACTCTTGAACACTGAAGCTTTCTTT. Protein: CASSPGLLNTEAFF.

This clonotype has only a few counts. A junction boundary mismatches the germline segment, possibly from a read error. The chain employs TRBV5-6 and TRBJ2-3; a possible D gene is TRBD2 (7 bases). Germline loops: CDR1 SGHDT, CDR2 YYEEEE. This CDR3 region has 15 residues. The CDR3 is CASSLDGGGTYTQYF. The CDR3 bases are TGTGCCAGCAGCTTGGATGGCGGGGGCACATATACGCAGTATTTT.

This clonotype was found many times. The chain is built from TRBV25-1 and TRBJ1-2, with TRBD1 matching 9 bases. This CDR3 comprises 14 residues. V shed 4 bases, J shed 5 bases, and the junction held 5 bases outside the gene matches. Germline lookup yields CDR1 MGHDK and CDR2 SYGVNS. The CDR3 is CASSAQGQGYGYTF. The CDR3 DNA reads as TGTGCCAGCAGTGCCCAGGGACAGGGTTATGGCTACACCTTC.

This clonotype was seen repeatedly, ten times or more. The CDR3 sequence: CASNHPPGQSSYNSPLHF. CDR3 in DNA: TGTGCCAGCAACCATCCGCCGGGACAGAGCTCCTATAATTCACCCCTCCACTTT. The rearrangement uses TRBV7-6 and TRBJ1-6, with 7 bases identical to TRBD1. V shed 7 bases, J shed 0 bases, and the junction held 12 bases outside the gene matches. The CDR3 consists of 18 residues. The germline V gene has CDR1 SGHVS and CDR2 FNYEAQ.

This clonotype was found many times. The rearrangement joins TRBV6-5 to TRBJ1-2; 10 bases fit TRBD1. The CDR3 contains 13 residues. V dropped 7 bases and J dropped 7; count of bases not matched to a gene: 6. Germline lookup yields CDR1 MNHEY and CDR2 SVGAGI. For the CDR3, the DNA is TGTGCCAGCACCCGACAGGGGGCGTCTGGCTACACCTTC. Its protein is CASTRQGASGYTF.

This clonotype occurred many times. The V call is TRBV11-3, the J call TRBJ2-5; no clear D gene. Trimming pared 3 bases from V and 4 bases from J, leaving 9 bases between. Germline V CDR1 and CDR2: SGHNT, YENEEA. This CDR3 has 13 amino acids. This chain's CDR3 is CASSLGSGETQYF. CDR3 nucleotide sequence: TGTGCCAGCAGCTTGGGATCGGGAGAGACCCAGTACTTC.

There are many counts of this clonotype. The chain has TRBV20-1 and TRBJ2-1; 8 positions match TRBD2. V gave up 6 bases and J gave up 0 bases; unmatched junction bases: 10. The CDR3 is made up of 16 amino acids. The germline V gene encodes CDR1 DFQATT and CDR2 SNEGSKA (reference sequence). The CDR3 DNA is TGCAGTGCCCAATCAATGAGCGGGAGCTCCTACAATGAGCAGTTCTTC. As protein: CSAQSMSGSSYNEQFF.

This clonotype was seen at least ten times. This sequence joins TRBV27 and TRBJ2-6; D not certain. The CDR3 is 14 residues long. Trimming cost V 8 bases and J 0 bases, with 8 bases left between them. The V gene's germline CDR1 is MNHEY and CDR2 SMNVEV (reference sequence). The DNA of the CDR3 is TGTGCCAGCGGTACGGACTCTGGGGCCAACGTCCTGACTTTC. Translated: CASGTDSGANVLTF.

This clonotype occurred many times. The CDR3 region is CASSLVRNTGELFF. CDR3 sequence (DNA): TGTGCCAGCAGCTTAGTCAGGAACACCGGGGAGCTGTTTTTT. The gene calls are TRBV7-9 and TRBJ2-2; no definite D call. Trimming removed 1 base from V and 1 base from J, with 4 bases in between. The CDR3 is made up of 14 amino acids. Germline V gene lookup returns CDR1 SEHNR and CDR2 FQNEAQ (reference sequence).

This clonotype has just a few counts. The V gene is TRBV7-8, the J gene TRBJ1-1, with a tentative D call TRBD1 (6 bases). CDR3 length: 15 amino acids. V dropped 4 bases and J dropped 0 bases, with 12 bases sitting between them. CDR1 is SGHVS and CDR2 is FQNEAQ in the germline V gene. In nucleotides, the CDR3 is TGTGCCAGCAGCTCCTACAGGGATATGAACACTGAAGCTTTCTTT. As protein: CASSSYRDMNTEAFF.